This T cell receptor beta chain was profiled in a study of beta chain features in type 1 diabetes. This clone came up a few times. What it recognizes is unknown. Reverse transcribing all isolated RNA meant expressed TCRB transcripts were sequenced. Assay: immunoSEQ multiplex PCR; the TCRdb copy retains only in-frame clones and omits some. This sample carries about 190,000 clones, approximately 7.9% of them seen once, and the ten largest clones take under 0.55%. The study, taken as a whole, reports: Compared with healthy donors, patients appeared to share more similar naive, central memory and regulatory TCRB repertoires. Type 1 diabetes patients had moderately but significantly shorter TCRB CDR3s in all four CD4+ subsets.

The CDR3 runs 17 residues. Deletions cut 2 bases from V and 4 bases from J, with 20 bases between. From germline, CDR1 is MDHEN and CDR2 SYDVKM. Material for sequencing was central memory CD4+ T cells from blood. The gene calls are TRBV28 and TRBJ1-2; D gene ambiguous. The sequence came from a man younger than 30 with type 1 diabetes. CDR3 DNA sequence: TGTGCCAGCAGTTTACTTCCTCTGTCCGCAGGCCTCTATGGCTACACCTTC. Residues: CASSLLPLSAGLYGYTF.